What follows are 28 T cell receptor beta chains derived from one specimen sequenced in a study of technical replicates of blood from a handful of donors. TCRdb's table, derived via immunoSEQ multiplex PCR, lists solely in-frame clones and lacks some. The repertoire has about 62,000 clones, approximately 89% of them found once; the top ten carry more than 4.5%. Input material: PBMCs. The receptors were gathered from a human donor in good health. Some clones in this sample may be carry-over from other donors' samples.

This clone appeared once. The chain combines TRBV9 with TRBJ2-5; D ambiguous. The CDR3 consists of 15 residues. Trimming stripped 0 bases from V and 2 bases from J, with 11 bases between. Germline V gene data show CDR1 as SGDLS and CDR2 as YYNGEE. The CDR3 bases are TGTGCCAGCAGCGTAGCTCCTACCCCACAAGAGACCCAGTACTTC. Its translation is CASSVAPTPQETQYF.

The CDR3: CASSTGGQRGTYNEQFF. The CDR3 DNA reads TGTGCCAGTAGTACGGGGGGACAAAGGGGGACCTACAATGAGCAGTTCTTC. This rearrangement joins TRBV19 to TRBJ2-1; a weak D match, TRBD2 (7 bases). V gave up 4 bases and J gave up 2 bases, with 18 bases separating them. This CDR3 is 17 amino acids long. Germline CDR1 and CDR2: LNHDA and SQIVND (reference sequence).

This clone was observed once. This CDR3 reads CASTRGRARGVRYTGELFF. CDR3 nucleotide sequence: TGTGCCAGCACGCGCGGGAGGGCCAGGGGAGTGAGATACACCGGGGAGCTGTTTTTT. The chain combines TRBV2 with TRBJ2-2, with 9 bases matching TRBD2. CDR1 SNHLY and CDR2 FYNNEI come from the germline V gene. Unmatched junction bases numbered 18, after V lost 7 bases and J lost 3 bases. The length of the CDR3 is 19 residues. Together with reference TRBV2 and TRBJ2-2, the CDR3 gives the full variable domain: EPEVTQTPSHQVTQMGQEVILRCVPISNHLYFYWYRQILGQKVEFLVSFYNNEISEKSEIFDDQFSVERPDGSNFTLKIRSTKLEDSAMYFCASTRGRARGVRYTGELFFGEGSRLTVL.

The V call is TRBV7-2, the J call TRBJ2-7; 10 bases match TRBD1. V lost 3 bases and J lost 3; bases outside the gene matches: 2. The CDR3 length is 14 residues. CDR1 SGHTA and CDR2 FQGNSA come from the germline V gene. The CDR3: CASSLDRGIYEQYF. Here the CDR3 DNA reads TGTGCCAGCAGCTTGGACAGGGGGATCTACGAGCAGTACTTC. The full variable domain, in which reference TRBV7-2 and TRBJ2-7 provide the parts outside the CDR3, is GAGVSQSPSNKVTEKGKDVELRCDPISGHTALYWYRQSLGQGLEFLIYFQGNSAPDKSGLPSDRFSAERTGGSVSTLTIQRTQQEDSAVYLCASSLDRGIYEQYFGPGTRLTVT.

The chain joins TRBV7-2 to TRBJ2-7, with 11 nucleotides matching TRBD2. V was pared by 4 bases and J by 1 base, with 3 bases of the junction left unmatched. The CDR3 has 15 residues. In germline, CDR1 is SGHTA, CDR2 FQGNSA. CDR3 nucleotides: TGTGCCAGCAGCTCCACTAGCGGGGGTTCCTACGAGCAGTACTTC. Its protein product is CASSSTSGGSYEQYF. Based on the CDR3 plus reference TRBV7-2 and TRBJ2-7, the full variable domain is GAGVSQSPSNKVTEKGKDVELRCDPISGHTALYWYRQSLGQGLEFLIYFQGNSAPDKSGLPSDRFSAERTGGSVSTLTIQRTQQEDSAVYLCASSSTSGGSYEQYFGPGTRLTVT.

J is TRBJ2-5 and V is TRBV7-3, with TRBD2 identical over 9 bases. The CDR3 is 15 residues long. Germline V gives CDR1 SGHTA, CDR2 FQGTGA. V lost 5 bases, J lost 3 bases, and 7 bases stayed unmatched. The CDR3 loop is CASSTGTSTKETQYF. The CDR3 region has the DNA TGTGCCAGCAGCACCGGGACTAGCACAAAAGAGACCCAGTACTTC.

Here the CDR3 DNA reads TGTGCCAGCAGCCAAGCTACTAGCGGGACCGGGGGGGAGACCCAGTACTTC. It codes for CASSQATSGTGGETQYF. The V gene is TRBV4-2, the J gene TRBJ2-5; TRBD2 matches 10 bases. There are 17 residues in the CDR3. V was pared by 1 base and J by 5 bases, with 10 bases of the junction left unmatched. Germline CDR1 LGHNA, CDR2 YNFKEQ.

The V gene is TRBV4-2, the J gene TRBJ2-1, with TRBD2 matching 11 bases. In germline, CDR1 is LGHNA, CDR2 YNFKEQ. With 4 bases clipped from V and 3 bases from J, the junction kept 5 bases outside the gene matches. The CDR3 totals 16 residues. The CDR3 DNA follows: TGTGCCAGCAGCCCGAATAGCGGGGGGGACTACAATGAGCAGTTCTTC. It encodes CASSPNSGGDYNEQFF.

This chain joins TRBV7-8 and TRBJ2-7, with TRBD2 as a possible D gene (6 bases). Trimming cost V 5 bases and J 6 bases, with 11 bases left between them. Germline V gives CDR1 SGHVS, CDR2 FQNEAQ. The CDR3 is 12 amino acids. The CDR3 DNA is TGTGCCAGCAGCCCGGGAGCTGCCGAGCAGTACTTC. Amino acids: CASSPGAAEQYF.

The chain carries TRBV4-3 and TRBJ2-1; 11 nucleotides agree with TRBD2. The length of the CDR3 is 16 residues. Germline V lookup: CDR1 LGHNA, CDR2 YSLEER. The ends lost 1 base at V and 4 bases at J; junction bases unmatched: 3. The CDR3 DNA reads TGCGCCAGCAGCCAAGCGCTAGCGGGGGGATACAATGAGCAGTTCTTC. Its translation is CASSQALAGGYNEQFF.

The rearrangement uses TRBV13 and TRBJ2-1; 11 nucleotides line up with TRBD2. The V segment lost 4 bases and the J segment 7 bases; nucleotides outside the gene matches: 12. The germline CDR1 and CDR2 sequences are PRHDT and FYEKMQ (reference sequence). This CDR3 comprises 17 residues. CDR3 DNA: TGTGCCAGCAGCTCCCTTAGCGGGAGGGCCCTGTATAATGAGCAGTTCTTC. This gives the protein CASSSLSGRALYNEQFF. The full variable domain, its missing parts supplied by reference TRBV13 and TRBJ2-1, is AAGVIQSPRHLIKEKRETATLKCYPIPRHDTVYWYQQGPGQDPQFLISFYEKMQSDKGSIPDRFSAQQFSDYHSELNMSSLELGDSALYFCASSSLSGRALYNEQFFGPGTRLTVL.

The J gene is TRBJ2-3, the V gene TRBV5-1, with D possibly matching TRBD2 (6 bases). The CDR3 is made up of 15 amino acids. The germline V gene encodes CDR1 SGHRS and CDR2 YFSETQ. V was clipped by 4 bases and J by 4 bases, with 16 bases between them. The CDR3 DNA reads as TGCGCCAGCAGCGCCGGATTTAGCGGCCCAGATACGCAGTATTTT. Amino acids: CASSAGFSGPDTQYF.

This chain connects TRBV27 to TRBJ2-7; 9 bases map to TRBD2. The CDR3 extends over 16 amino acids. V lost 6 bases and J lost 5; bases outside the gene matches: 14. The germline V gene encodes CDR1 MNHEY and CDR2 SMNVEV (reference sequence). In DNA form, the CDR3 reads TGTGCCAGCAGCAACCGAGGGGCGGGAGGGACTCACGAGCAGTACTTC. Protein sequence: CASSNRGAGGTHEQYF.

J is TRBJ1-6 and V is TRBV6-4; tentative D call: TRBD1 (5 bases). Germline values: CDR1 MRHNA, CDR2 SNTAGT. The CDR3 is 14 residues long. V was cut by 2 bases and J by 4 bases, with 6 bases left in between. CDR3 bases: TGTGCCAGCAGTGACCAGGGTTATAATTCACCCCTCCACTTT. The encoded protein is CASSDQGYNSPLHF.

The gene calls are TRBV25-1 and TRBJ2-7; tentative D call: TRBD2 (5 bases). The V gene's germline CDR1 is MGHDK and CDR2 SYGVNS. This CDR3 is 13 amino acids long. The V and J ends lost 10 bases and 5 bases respectively, with 18 bases between them. In nucleotides, the CDR3 is TGTGCCACCCTTAGCGACGTAAGCGACGAGCAGTACTTC. This codes for CATLSDVSDEQYF.

The chain recombines TRBV9 with TRBJ2-3, with D possibly TRBD1 on 6 matching bases. V lost 0 bases and J 12 bases, leaving 11 bases between the germline ends. Per germline, CDR1 SGDLS and CDR2 YYNGEE. CDR3 length equals 12 residues. The CDR3 sequence: CASSVEQGPQYF. CDR3 bases: TGTGCCAGCAGCGTAGAACAGGGCCCCCAGTATTTT.

The chain uses TRBV6-1 and TRBJ1-2; the match to TRBD1 covers 12 bases. Trimming took 4 bases from V and 3 from J; bases not matched to a gene: 3. The CDR3 is 15 amino acids. Germline CDR1 and CDR2: MNHNS and SASEGT. The CDR3 loop reads CASSGGTGGDYGYTF. CDR3 nucleotide sequence: TGTGCCAGCAGTGGGGGGACAGGGGGCGACTATGGCTACACCTTC.

This rearrangement joins TRBV5-8 to TRBJ2-3; maybe TRBD2 (5 bases). Germline loops: CDR1 SGHTS, CDR2 YDEGEE. This CDR3 spans 15 amino acids. V lost 1 base and J lost 4, with 13 bases in between. The CDR3 DNA is TGTGCCAGCAGCTTGCTTCTCGTGCGGGCAGATACGCAGTATTTT. It encodes CASSLLLVRADTQYF.

This chain's CDR3 is CASRLTGSGSYEQYF. The CDR3 bases are TGCGCCAGCCGCCTCACTGGGAGCGGGAGCTACGAGCAGTACTTC. This chain joins TRBV5-1 and TRBJ2-7; 8 nucleotides agree with TRBD2. Losses at the gene ends were 7 bases for V and 3 bases for J; bases not matched to a gene: 12. The CDR3 sequence is 15 residues long. CDR1 and CDR2 from the germline V gene are SGHRS and YFSETQ.

The chain employs TRBV5-4 and TRBJ2-5; D is perhaps TRBD2 (5 bases). This CDR3 has 14 residues. Trimming stripped 1 base from V and 0 bases from J, with 7 bases between. Germline lookup yields CDR1 SGHNT and CDR2 YYREEE (reference sequence). The CDR3 sequence is CASSLLADQETQYF. Written as DNA, the CDR3 is TGTGCCAGCAGCTTGCTAGCAGACCAAGAGACCCAGTACTTC.

The V call is TRBV4-1, the J call TRBJ2-5; the match to TRBD2 covers 12 bases. V dropped 1 base and J dropped 3; count of bases not matched to a gene: 6. CDR1 is MGHRA, CDR2 YSYEKL, per germline. This CDR3 contains 17 residues. CDR3 nucleotide sequence: TGCGCCAGCAGCCAAGGGTCTAGCGGGAGGGCCGAAGAGACCCAGTACTTC. This translates into CASSQGSSGRAEETQYF.

The chain uses TRBV5-1 and TRBJ1-1; 7 bases line up with TRBD1. The CDR3 is 15 amino acids. Trimming at V came to 1 base and at J to 3 bases, leaving 6 bases not matched to a gene. Per the germline V gene, CDR1 is SGHRS and CDR2 is YFSETQ. CDR3 nucleotide sequence: TGCGCCAGCAGCTTGAATTCAGGGGGATACACTGAAGCTTTCTTT. As protein: CASSLNSGGYTEAFF. The variable domain in full, with the rest retrieved from reference TRBV5-1 and TRBJ1-1, is KAGVTQTPRYLIKTRGQQVTLSCSPISGHRSVSWYQQTPGQGLQFLFEYFSETQRNKGNFPGRFSGRQFSNSRSEMNVSTLELGDSALYLCASSLNSGGYTEAFFGQGTRLTVV.

The genes are TRBV19 and TRBJ2-5, with TRBD2 matching 10 bases. The CDR3 extends over 14 amino acids. Germline V gives CDR1 LNHDA, CDR2 SQIVND (reference sequence). The J segment lost 5 bases and the V segment lost 10 bases, leaving 10 bases of the junction unmatched. The CDR3 region is CATRSGRGGETQYF. For the CDR3, the DNA is TGTGCCACGAGAAGCGGGAGGGGCGGGGAGACCCAGTACTTC.

The V gene is TRBV7-6, the J gene TRBJ2-3; 10 nucleotides line up with TRBD2. From germline, CDR1 is SGHVS and CDR2 FNYEAQ. V gave up 4 bases and J gave up 5 bases; unmatched junction bases: 12. The CDR3 covers 17 residues. Here the CDR3 reads CASSSARSGGQVDTQYF. CDR3 DNA: TGTGCCAGCAGCTCCGCCCGTAGCGGGGGGCAGGTAGATACGCAGTATTTT.

The chain employs TRBV5-6 and TRBJ2-5, with unresolved D. This CDR3 has 14 residues. From germline, CDR1 is SGHDT and CDR2 YYEEEE. The V end was cut by 0 bases, the J end by 5 bases, with 11 bases between. The CDR3 region is CASSLEAFLETQYF. CDR3 sequence (DNA): TGTGCCAGCAGCTTGGAAGCATTTTTGGAGACCCAGTACTTC.

The chain recombines TRBV7-6 with TRBJ2-2; tentatively, D is TRBD2 (6 bases). The CDR3 runs to 16 residues. With 4 bases removed from V and 0 bases from J, the gap between germline ends came to 12 bases. Looked up from germline, CDR1 is SGHVS and CDR2 is FNYEAQ. CDR3 protein: CASSWGDPANTGELFF. CDR3 bases: TGTGCCAGCAGCTGGGGGGACCCGGCGAACACCGGGGAGCTGTTTTTT. Based on the CDR3 plus reference TRBV7-6 and TRBJ2-2, the full variable domain is GAGVSQSPRYKVTKRGQDVALRCDPISGHVSLYWYRQALGQGPEFLTYFNYEAQQDKSGLPNDRFSAERPEGSISTLTIQRTEQRDSAMYRCASSWGDPANTGELFFGEGSRLTVL.

The chain carries TRBV5-8 and TRBJ2-6; D is unresolved. There are 14 residues in the CDR3. Germline CDR1 SGHTS, CDR2 YDEGEE. V lost 4 bases and J lost 5, with 10 bases in between. The CDR3 DNA reads TGTGCCAGCAGCATGCTTGGCCGGGCCAACGTCCTGACTTTC. Encoded protein: CASSMLGRANVLTF.

The V gene is TRBV7-2, the J gene TRBJ2-7, with D possibly being TRBD1 (6 bases). Germline CDR1 reads SGHTA; CDR2 reads FQGNSA. The CDR3 extends over 15 amino acids. V shed 2 bases and J shed 3 bases, with 14 bases lying between them. The CDR3 here is CASSLSQGQSYEQYF. The CDR3 DNA reads TGTGCCAGCAGCTTATCCCAGGGGCAGAGCTACGAGCAGTACTTC.